This TCR beta chain was recovered during a study of blood T cell repertoires in COVID-19. Seattle patients were enrolled while actively infected and followed longitudinally. Germline V lookup: CDR1 SGHKS, CDR2 YYEKEE (reference sequence). With 0 bases removed from V and 6 bases from J, the gap between germline ends came to 9 bases. The CDR3 length is 13 residues. Assay used: immunoSEQ multiplex PCR; TCRdb lists only in-frame clones, some missing. The table includes some 240,000 clones, 75% to 90% detected once. Sequenced sample: peripheral blood. The receptor was derived from a woman aged 65 to 85 with COVID-19, enrolled during active disease. This rearrangement joins TRBV5-5 to TRBJ1-1; D call uncertain. CDR3: CASSLAGEAEAFF. The DNA for the CDR3 is TGTGCCAGCAGCTTGGCGGGAGAGGCTGAAGCTTTCTTT.